This is a list of T cell receptor beta chains from one sample in a study of blood T cell repertoires in COVID-19. Only in-frame clones appear in the TCRdb table, and some are missing; sequencing was by immunoSEQ multiplex PCR. Among roughly 120,000 clones, about 85% were seen once, and the ten largest hold more than 6%. The sample taken for sequencing was peripheral blood. These receptors were obtained from a human donor in a cohort sampled during active COVID-19. The CDR3 runs from the conserved cysteine through the conserved F or W. Each record gives: J gene, V gene, CDR3 protein.

J: TRBJ2-1; V: TRBV6-1; CDR3: CASSASTGTSGNYNEQFF
J: TRBJ2-2; V: TRBV28; CDR3: CASRLEAGELFF
J: TRBJ2-2; V: TRBV7-9; CDR3: CASSAWTGNTGELFF
J: TRBJ2-3; V: TRBV6-1; CDR3: CASSEVRTSQRDTQYF
J: TRBJ2-7; V: TRBV9; CDR3: CASSVGLAGSTYEQYF
J: TRBJ2-7; V: TRBV12-5; CDR3: CASGPGTSGGDSYEQYF
J: TRBJ1-3; V: TRBV19; CDR3: CASTSDRGRGNTIYF
J: TRBJ2-5; V: TRBV5-1; CDR3: CASSAERGSETQYF
J: TRBJ1-6; V: TRBV4-1; CDR3: CASTSPDIYNSPLHF
J: TRBJ2-1; V: TRBV5-1; CDR3: CASSLAPGQGSEQFF
J: TRBJ1-3; V: TRBV6-5; CDR3: CASSQRGAVGNTIYF
J: TRBJ1-4; V: TRBV19; CDR3: CASTPGQGSNYGEKLFF
J: TRBJ2-7; V: TRBV30; CDR3: CAWSVLLSAYEQYF
J: TRBJ2-7; V: TRBV7-2; CDR3: CASSTQNEQYF
J: TRBJ1-5; V: TRBV5-1; CDR3: CASSLAGGDQPQHF
J: TRBJ2-6; V: TRBV11-2; CDR3: CASSHWSSSGANVLTF
J: TRBJ2-7; V: TRBV6-5; CDR3: CASSYWGGQDGEQYF
J: TRBJ2-1; V: TRBV5-4; CDR3: CASSPNFNEQFF
J: TRBJ1-1; V: TRBV12-3/TRBV12-4; CDR3: CASSSLGGTEAFF